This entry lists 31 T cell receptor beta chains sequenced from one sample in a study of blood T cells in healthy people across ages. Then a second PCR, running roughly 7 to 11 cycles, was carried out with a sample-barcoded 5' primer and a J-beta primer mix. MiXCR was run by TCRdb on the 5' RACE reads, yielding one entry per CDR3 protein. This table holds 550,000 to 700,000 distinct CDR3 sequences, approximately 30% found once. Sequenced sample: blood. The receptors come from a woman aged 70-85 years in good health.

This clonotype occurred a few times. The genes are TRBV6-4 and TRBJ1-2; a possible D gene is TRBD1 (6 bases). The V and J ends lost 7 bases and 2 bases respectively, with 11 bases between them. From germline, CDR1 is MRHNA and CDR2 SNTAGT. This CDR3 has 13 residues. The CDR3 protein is CASNSDRNYGYTF. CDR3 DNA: TGTGCCAGCAACTCCGACAGGAACTATGGCTACACCTTC.

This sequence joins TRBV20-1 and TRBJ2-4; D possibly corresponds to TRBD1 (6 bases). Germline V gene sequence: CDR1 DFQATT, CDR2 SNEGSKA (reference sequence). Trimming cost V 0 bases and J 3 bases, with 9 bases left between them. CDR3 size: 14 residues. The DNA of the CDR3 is TGCAGTGCTAGAGACAGGGGATTCAAAAACATTCAGTACTTC. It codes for CSARDRGFKNIQYF.

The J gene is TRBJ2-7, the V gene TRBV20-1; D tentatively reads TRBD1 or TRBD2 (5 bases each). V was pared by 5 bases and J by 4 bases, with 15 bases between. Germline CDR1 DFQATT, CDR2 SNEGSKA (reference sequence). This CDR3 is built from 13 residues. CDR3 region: CSAPKGTGYEQYF. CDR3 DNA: TGCAGTGCTCCGAAAGGGACGGGGTACGAGCAGTACTTC.

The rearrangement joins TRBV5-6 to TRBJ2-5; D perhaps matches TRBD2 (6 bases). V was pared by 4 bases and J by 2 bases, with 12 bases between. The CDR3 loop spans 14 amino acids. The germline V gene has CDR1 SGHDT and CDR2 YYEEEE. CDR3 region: CASSRPGSQETQYF. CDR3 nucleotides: TGTGCCAGCAGCCGCCCCGGGAGTCAAGAGACCCAGTACTTC.

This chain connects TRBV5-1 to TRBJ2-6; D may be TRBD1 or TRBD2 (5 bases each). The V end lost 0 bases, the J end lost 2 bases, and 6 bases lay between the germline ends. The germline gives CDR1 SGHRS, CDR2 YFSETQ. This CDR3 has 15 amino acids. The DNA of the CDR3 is TGCGCCAGCAGCTTGGCGGGACCTGGGGCCAACGTCCTGACTTTC. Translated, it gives CASSLAGPGANVLTF.

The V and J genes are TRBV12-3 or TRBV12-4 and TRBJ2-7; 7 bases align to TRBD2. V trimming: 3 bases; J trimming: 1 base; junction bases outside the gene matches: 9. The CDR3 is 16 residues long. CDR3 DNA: TGTGCCAGCAGTTTTGGTGGGCTAGCGGAGTCCTACGAGCAGTACTTC. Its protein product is CASSFGGLAESYEQYF.

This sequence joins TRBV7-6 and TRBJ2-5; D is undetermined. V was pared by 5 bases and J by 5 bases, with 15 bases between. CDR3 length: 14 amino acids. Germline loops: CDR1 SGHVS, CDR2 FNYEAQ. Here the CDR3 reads CASSELEPGETQYF. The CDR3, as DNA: TGTGCCAGCAGCGAGTTAGAGCCTGGGGAGACCCAGTACTTC.

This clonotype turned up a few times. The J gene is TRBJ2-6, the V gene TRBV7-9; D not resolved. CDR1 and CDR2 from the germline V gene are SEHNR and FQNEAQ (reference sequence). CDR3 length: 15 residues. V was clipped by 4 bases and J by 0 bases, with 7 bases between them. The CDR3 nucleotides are TGTGCCAGCAGCTCTCTGAACTCTGGGGCCAACGTCCTGACTTTC. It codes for CASSSLNSGANVLTF.

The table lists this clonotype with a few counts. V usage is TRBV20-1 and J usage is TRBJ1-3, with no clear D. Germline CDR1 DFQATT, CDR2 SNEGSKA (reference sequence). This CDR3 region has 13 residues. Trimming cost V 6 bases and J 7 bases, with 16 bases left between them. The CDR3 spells CSAPRLGSNTIYF. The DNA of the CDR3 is TGCAGTGCCCCTCGACTAGGGAGTAACACCATATATTTT.

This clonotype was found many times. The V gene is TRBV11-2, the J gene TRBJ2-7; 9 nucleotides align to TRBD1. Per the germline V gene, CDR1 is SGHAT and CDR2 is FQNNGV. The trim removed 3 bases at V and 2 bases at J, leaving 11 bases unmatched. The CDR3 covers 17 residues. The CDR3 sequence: CASSFNLPGQGTYEQYF. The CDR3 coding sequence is TGTGCCAGCAGCTTCAATCTACCGGGACAGGGAACCTACGAGCAGTACTTC.

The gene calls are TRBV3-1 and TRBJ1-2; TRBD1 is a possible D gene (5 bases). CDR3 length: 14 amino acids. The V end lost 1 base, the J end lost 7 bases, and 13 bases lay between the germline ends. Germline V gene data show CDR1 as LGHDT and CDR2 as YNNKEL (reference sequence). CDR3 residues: CASSQGTSRSGYTF. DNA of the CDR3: TGTGCCAGCAGCCAAGGGACATCTCGTAGTGGCTACACCTTC.

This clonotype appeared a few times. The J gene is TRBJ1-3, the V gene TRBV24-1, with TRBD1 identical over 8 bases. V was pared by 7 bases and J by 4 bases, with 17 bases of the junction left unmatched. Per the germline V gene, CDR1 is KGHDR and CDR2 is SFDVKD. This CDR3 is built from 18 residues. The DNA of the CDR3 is TGTGCCACCAGGACGGTTACAGGGGGACTGAGAGCGGGAAACACCATATATTTT. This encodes CATRTVTGGLRAGNTIYF.

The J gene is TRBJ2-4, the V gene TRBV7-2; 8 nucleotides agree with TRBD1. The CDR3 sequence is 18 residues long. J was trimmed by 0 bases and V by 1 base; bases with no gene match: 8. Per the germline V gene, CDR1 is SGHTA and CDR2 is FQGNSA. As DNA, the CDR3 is TGTGCCAGCAGCTTAGATAGGACAGGGCCACTAGCCAAAAACATTCAGTACTTC. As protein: CASSLDRTGPLAKNIQYF.

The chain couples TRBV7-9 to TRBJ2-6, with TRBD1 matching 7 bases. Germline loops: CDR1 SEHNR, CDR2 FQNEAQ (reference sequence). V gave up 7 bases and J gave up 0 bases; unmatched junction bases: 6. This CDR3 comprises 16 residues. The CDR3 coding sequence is TGTGCCAGCACCCCGGACAGGAGCTCTGGGGCCAACGTCCTGACTTTC. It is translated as CASTPDRSSGANVLTF.

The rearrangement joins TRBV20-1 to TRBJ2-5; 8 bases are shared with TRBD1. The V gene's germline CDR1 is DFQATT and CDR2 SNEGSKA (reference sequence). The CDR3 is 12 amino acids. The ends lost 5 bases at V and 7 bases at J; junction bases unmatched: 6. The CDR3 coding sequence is TGCAGTGCTGGACAGGGTGAGGCGACCCAGTACTTC. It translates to CSAGQGEATQYF.

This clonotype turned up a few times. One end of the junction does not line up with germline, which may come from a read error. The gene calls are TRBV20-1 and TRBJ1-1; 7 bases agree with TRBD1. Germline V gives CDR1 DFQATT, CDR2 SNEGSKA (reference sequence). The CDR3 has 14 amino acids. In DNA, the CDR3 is TGCAGTGCTGGAGAGACAGGGACGTCCACTGAAGCTTTCTTT. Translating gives CSAGETGTSTEAFF.

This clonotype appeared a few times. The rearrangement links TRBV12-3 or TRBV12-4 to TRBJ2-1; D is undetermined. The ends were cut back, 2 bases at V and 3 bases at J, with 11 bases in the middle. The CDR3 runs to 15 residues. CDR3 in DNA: TGTGCCAGCAGTTTACGGGTGGGCCACTACAATGAGCAGTTCTTC. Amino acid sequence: CASSLRVGHYNEQFF.

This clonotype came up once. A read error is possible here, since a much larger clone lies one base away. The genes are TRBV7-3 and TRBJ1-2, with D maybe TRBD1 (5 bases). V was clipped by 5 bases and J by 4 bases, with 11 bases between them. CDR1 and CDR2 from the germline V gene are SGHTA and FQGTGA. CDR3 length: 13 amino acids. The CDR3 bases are TGTGCCAGCAGCCCAGGGATCGTCTATGGCTACACCTTC. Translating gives CASSPGIVYGYTF.

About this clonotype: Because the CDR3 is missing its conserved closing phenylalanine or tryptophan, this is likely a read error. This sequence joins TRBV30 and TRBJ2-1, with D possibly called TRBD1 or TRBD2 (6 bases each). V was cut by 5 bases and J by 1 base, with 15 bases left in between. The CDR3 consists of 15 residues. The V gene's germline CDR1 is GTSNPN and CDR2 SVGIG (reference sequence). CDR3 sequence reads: CAWGGPIGSYNEQFL. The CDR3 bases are TGTGCCTGGGGGGGGCCAATAGGGTCCTACAATGAGCAGTTCCTC.

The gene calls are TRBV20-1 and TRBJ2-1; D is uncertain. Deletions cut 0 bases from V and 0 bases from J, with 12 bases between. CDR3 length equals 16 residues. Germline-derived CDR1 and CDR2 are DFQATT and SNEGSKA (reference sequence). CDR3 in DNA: TGCAGTGCTAGAGAGGACGGGCGAAGCTCCTACAATGAGCAGTTCTTC. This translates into CSAREDGRSSYNEQFF.

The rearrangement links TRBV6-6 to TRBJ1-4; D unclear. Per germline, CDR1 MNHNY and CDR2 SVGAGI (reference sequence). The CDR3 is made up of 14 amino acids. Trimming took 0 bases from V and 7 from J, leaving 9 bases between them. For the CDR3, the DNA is TGTGCCAGCAGTTACTCCACGTACGGTGAAAAACTGTTTTTT. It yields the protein CASSYSTYGEKLFF.

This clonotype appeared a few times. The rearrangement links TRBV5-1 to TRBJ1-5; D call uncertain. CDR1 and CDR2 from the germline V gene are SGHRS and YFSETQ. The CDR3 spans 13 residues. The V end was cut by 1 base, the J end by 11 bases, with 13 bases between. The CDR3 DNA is TGCGCCAGCAGCTTGAACACCGGGATGGCCCAGCATTTT. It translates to CASSLNTGMAQHF.

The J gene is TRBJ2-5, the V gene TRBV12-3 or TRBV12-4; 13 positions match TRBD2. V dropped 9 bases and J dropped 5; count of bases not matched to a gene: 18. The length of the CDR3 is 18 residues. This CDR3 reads CASSLGLAGVVWRETQYF. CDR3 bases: TGTGCCAGTAGCCTTGGACTAGCGGGGGTCGTATGGAGGGAGACCCAGTACTTC.

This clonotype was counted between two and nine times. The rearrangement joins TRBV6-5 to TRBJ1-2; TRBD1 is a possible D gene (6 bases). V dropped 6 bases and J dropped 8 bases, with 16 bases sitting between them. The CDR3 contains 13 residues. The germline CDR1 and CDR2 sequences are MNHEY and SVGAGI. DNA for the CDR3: TGTGCCAGCAGCACCCAGGGGCCTCTCGGCTACACCTTC. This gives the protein CASSTQGPLGYTF.

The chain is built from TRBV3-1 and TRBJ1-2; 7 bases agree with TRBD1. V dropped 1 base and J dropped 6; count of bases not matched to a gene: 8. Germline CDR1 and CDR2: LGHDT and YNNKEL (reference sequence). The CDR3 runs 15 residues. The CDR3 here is CASSQGVRQGDGYTF. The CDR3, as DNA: TGTGCCAGCAGCCAAGGAGTAAGACAGGGAGATGGCTACACCTTC.

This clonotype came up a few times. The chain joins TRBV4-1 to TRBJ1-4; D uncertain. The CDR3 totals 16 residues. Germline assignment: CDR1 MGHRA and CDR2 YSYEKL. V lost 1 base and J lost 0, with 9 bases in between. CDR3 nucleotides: TGCGCCAGCAGCCAAGCGCCGTATGCAACTAATGAAAAACTGTTTTTT. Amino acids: CASSQAPYATNEKLFF.

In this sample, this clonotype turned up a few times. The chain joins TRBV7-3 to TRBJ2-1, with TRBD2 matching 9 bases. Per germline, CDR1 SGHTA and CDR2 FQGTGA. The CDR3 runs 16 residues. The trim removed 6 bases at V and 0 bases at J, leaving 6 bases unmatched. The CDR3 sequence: CASRFSGGSSYNEQFF. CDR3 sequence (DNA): TGTGCCAGCAGATTCAGCGGGGGGAGCTCCTACAATGAGCAGTTCTTC.

DNA of the CDR3: TGTGCCAGTAGTAATGGGCAGTTTAGCAATCAGCCCCAGCATTTT. It is translated as CASSNGQFSNQPQHF. The J gene is TRBJ1-5, the V gene TRBV19; D ambiguous. Germline V gene data show CDR1 as LNHDA and CDR2 as SQIVND (reference sequence). The CDR3 has 15 residues. The V gene lost 4 bases and the J gene lost 0 bases, with 10 bases spanning the gap. Full variable domain (rest looked up from reference TRBV19 and TRBJ1-5): DGGITQSPKYLFRKEGQNVTLSCEQNLNHDAMYWYRQDPGQGLRLIYYSQIVNDFQKGDIAEGYSVSREKKESFPLTVTSAQKNPTAFYLCASSNGQFSNQPQHFGDGTRLSIL.

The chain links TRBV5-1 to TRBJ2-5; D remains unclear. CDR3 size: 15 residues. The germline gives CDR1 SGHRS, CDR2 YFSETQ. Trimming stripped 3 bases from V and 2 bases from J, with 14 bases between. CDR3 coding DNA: TGCGCCAGCAGCTCCTCTAGACGGATACAAGAGACCCAGTACTTC. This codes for CASSSSRRIQETQYF.

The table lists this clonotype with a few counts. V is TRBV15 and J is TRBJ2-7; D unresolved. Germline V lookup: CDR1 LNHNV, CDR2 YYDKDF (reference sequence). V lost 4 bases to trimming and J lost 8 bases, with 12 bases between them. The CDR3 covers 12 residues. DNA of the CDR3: TGTGCCACCAGCACGAGCATAATCAAGCAGTACTTC. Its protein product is CATSTSIIKQYF.

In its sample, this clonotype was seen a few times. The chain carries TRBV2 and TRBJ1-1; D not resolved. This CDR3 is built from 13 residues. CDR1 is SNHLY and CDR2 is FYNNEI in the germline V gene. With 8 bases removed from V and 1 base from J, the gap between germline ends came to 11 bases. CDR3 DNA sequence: TGTGCCAGCCTATTGGAGGGGAACACTGAAGCTTTCTTT. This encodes CASLLEGNTEAFF. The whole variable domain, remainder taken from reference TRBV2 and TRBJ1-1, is EPEVTQTPSHQVTQMGQEVILRCVPISNHLYFYWYRQILGQKVEFLVSFYNNEISEKSEIFDDQFSVERPDGSNFTLKIRSTKLEDSAMYFCASLLEGNTEAFFGQGTRLTVV.